The present T cell receptor beta chain was sequenced within a study of blood T cell repertoires in COVID-19. Study background: Samples of COVID-19 (acute and convalescent) were obtained from the United States, Italy and Spain. T cells, B-cell-depleted T cells, or PBMCs provided the cDNA or gDNA that served as material.

In the original processing: Reference gene primer amplification in the assay estimated nucleated cell counts. Using immunoSEQ multiplex PCR, the repertoire was profiled, and TCRdb retains in-frame clones only, with some absent. D and trimming were read from the DNA, whereas the V and J calls and clone size are those reported in that table. In the table there are about 200,000 clones, roughly 86% of which are singletons. This CDR3 comprises 14 residues. Trimming took off 7 bases at V and 0 bases at J, with 10 bases between the two ends. Germline CDR1 reads MNHEY; CDR2 reads SVGAGI. The chain is built from TRBV6-5 and TRBJ1-3, with a tentative D call TRBD1 (5 bases). The sample taken for sequencing was peripheral blood. This clonotype originated in a man aged 18 to 29 with active or convalescent COVID-19. Here the CDR3 DNA reads TGTGCCAGCACCTCCGGGGGCTCTGGAAACACCATATATTTT. Residues: CASTSGGSGNTIYF.